This entry concerns a single T cell receptor beta chain. CDR3 length: 14 amino acids. V lost 3 bases, J lost 7 bases, and 15 bases lay in between. Germline lookup yields CDR1 SNHLY and CDR2 FYNNEI. The data were taken from a study of PD-L1 blockade in urothelial cancer. Regarding time point: peripheral blood 6 weeks after treatment start. Profiling relied on immunoSEQ multiplex PCR, and the TCRdb table lists in-frame clones only, not all of them. This sample carries 60,000 to 80,000 clones, about 88% of them seen once, and the ten largest clones take approximately 10%. The chain carries TRBV2 and TRBJ1-2; a possible D gene is TRBD1 (6 bases). The TCR originated in a man in his 60s with urothelial cancer. Material: PBMCs, obtained around atezolizumab (anti-PD-L1) treatment. DNA of the CDR3: TGTGCCAGCAGTGAGGCCAGGGGCCTTGGTGGCTACACCTTC. Translated: CASSEARGLGGYTF. The variable domain in full, with the rest retrieved from reference TRBV2 and TRBJ1-2, is EPEVTQTPSHQVTQMGQEVILRCVPISNHLYFYWYRQILGQKVEFLVSFYNNEISEKSEIFDDQFSVERPDGSNFTLKIRSTKLEDSAMYFCASSEARGLGGYTFGSGTRLTVV.